Presented here are 16 T cell receptor beta chains from one specimen sequenced in a study of spatial heterogeneity in lung cancer. TCRdb ran MiXCR on the 5' RACE reads and lists one entry per CDR3 protein. The data hold some 110,000 distinct CDR3 sequences, with roughly an eighth observed a single time. Described time point: blood at routine non-recurrence follow-up after resection. Without sorting, whole RNA was sequenced from tumor, nontumor lung or frozen PBMC. The input for sequencing was PBMCs, taken at follow-up. The receptors were gathered from a male donor with early-stage non-small cell lung cancer.

The chain combines TRBV6-2 or TRBV6-3 with TRBJ2-7, with unresolved D. V lost 1 base and J 0 bases, leaving 13 bases between the germline ends. CDR3 length equals 16 residues. Looked up from germline, CDR1 is MNHEY and CDR2 is SVGEGT. CDR3 sequence: CASSYFPVPSSYEQYF. The CDR3 DNA reads as TGTGCCAGCAGTTACTTCCCGGTCCCTAGCTCCTACGAGCAGTACTTC.

This clonotype occurred a few times. This chain joins TRBV10-2 and TRBJ2-1, with TRBD2 matching over 11 bases. This CDR3 has 15 residues. Germline CDR1 and CDR2: WSHSY and SAAADI. J was trimmed by 3 bases and V by 6 bases; bases with no gene match: 4. The CDR3 sequence: CASRAGLADYNEQFF. The CDR3 bases are TGCGCCAGCAGGGCGGGACTAGCGGACTACAATGAGCAGTTCTTC.

This clonotype came up many times. The V call is TRBV6-1, the J call TRBJ2-3; no reliable D call. The length of the CDR3 is 13 residues. V lost 7 bases and J 3 bases, leaving 11 bases between the germline ends. Germline CDR1 MNHNS, CDR2 SASEGT. The CDR3: CASTGGITDTQYF. The CDR3 DNA reads TGTGCCAGCACGGGCGGAATAACAGATACGCAGTATTTT.

The chain links TRBV5-6 to TRBJ1-1; maybe TRBD1 (5 bases). Trimming cost V 4 bases and J 3 bases, with 16 bases left between them. The V gene's germline CDR1 is SGHDT and CDR2 YYEEEE. CDR3 length: 15 residues. CDR3 protein: CASSPARRDDTEAFF. The DNA of the CDR3 is TGTGCCAGCAGCCCAGCCCGCAGGGATGACACTGAAGCTTTCTTT.

The chain has TRBV27 and TRBJ1-4; D perhaps matches TRBD1 (5 bases). The germline V gene encodes CDR1 MNHEY and CDR2 SMNVEV (reference sequence). The V end lost 6 bases, the J end lost 0 bases, and 11 bases lay between the germline ends. The CDR3 contains 15 residues. In DNA, the CDR3 is TGTGCCAGCAGCCGTGCGGGGGCAACTAATGAAAAACTGTTTTTT. Protein product: CASSRAGATNEKLFF. The entire variable domain, with the rest obtained from reference TRBV27 and TRBJ1-4, is as follows: EAQVTQNPRYLITVTGKKLTVTCSQNMNHEYMSWYRQDPGLGLRQIYYSMNVEVTDKGDVPEGYKVSRKEKRNFPLILESPSPNQTSLYFCASSRAGATNEKLFFGSGTQLSVL.

A remark on this clonotype: The DNA is omitted, as the CDR3 cannot be located on it reliably, and the CDR3 follows TCRdb's listing. The chain has TRBV27 and TRBJ1-3; TRBD1 was called by the table and not checked on the DNA. The CDR3 extends over 14 residues, inclusive of both ends. Germline V lookup: CDR1 MNHEY, CDR2 SMNVEV (reference sequence). CDR3 loop: CASSSSTRPGTIYF.

This clonotype occurred many times. The CDR3: CAISDGGSYNEQFF. The CDR3 DNA is TGTGCCATCAGTGACGGTGGATCCTACAATGAGCAGTTCTTC. This chain links TRBV10-3 with TRBJ2-1; no clear D gene. Germline CDR1 ENHRY, CDR2 SYGVKD. The germline V and J ends were trimmed by 3 bases and 1 base, with 7 bases remaining between them. This CDR3 is built from 14 residues.

This clonotype was detected ten times or more. J is TRBJ2-3 and V is TRBV7-2, with no clear D. The CDR3 has 14 residues. V dropped 5 bases and J dropped 0 bases, with 9 bases sitting between them. Germline CDR1 reads SGHTA; CDR2 reads FQGNSA. Written as DNA, the CDR3 is TGTGCCAGCAGCCCGGCTGTTAGCACAGATACGCAGTATTTT. Amino acids: CASSPAVSTDTQYF. The whole variable domain, filled in from reference TRBV7-2 and TRBJ2-3, reads GAGVSQSPSNKVTEKGKDVELRCDPISGHTALYWYRQSLGQGLEFLIYFQGNSAPDKSGLPSDRFSAERTGGSVSTLTIQRTQQEDSAVYLCASSPAVSTDTQYFGPGTRLTVL.

This clonotype is labeled as medium-sized. The chain joins TRBV28 to TRBJ1-2, with 9 bases matching TRBD1. V lost 2 bases and J lost 0; bases outside the gene matches: 7. CDR1 is MDHEN and CDR2 is SYDVKM in the germline V gene. The CDR3 has 17 amino acids. The CDR3 sequence: CASSLDRGGLTNYGYTF. In DNA form, the CDR3 reads TGTGCCAGCAGTTTAGACAGGGGGGGCCTTACTAACTATGGCTACACCTTC.

To note about this clonotype: This may come from a read error, since a much larger clone is one base off. The rearrangement uses TRBV5-1 and TRBJ2-5; D is unclear. The CDR3 loop spans 12 amino acids. Germline loops: CDR1 SGHRS, CDR2 YFSETQ. The DNA for the CDR3 is TGCGTCACACGGACGGACCAAGAGACCCAGTACTTC. Translated, it gives CVTRTDQETQYF.

This clonotype has a count of ten or more. This chain connects TRBV5-1 to TRBJ2-7; D is possibly TRBD1 (6 bases). CDR3 length: 14 amino acids. V gave up 1 base and J gave up 6 bases, with 14 bases separating them. CDR1 and CDR2 from the germline V gene are SGHRS and YFSETQ. CDR3 nucleotide sequence: TGCGCCAGCAGCTTGACAGGGTGGTCGATCGAGCAGTACTTC. It codes for CASSLTGWSIEQYF.

The chain joins TRBV5-1 to TRBJ2-7, with 7 bases that match TRBD1. The CDR3 is 13 amino acids. CDR1 is SGHRS and CDR2 is YFSETQ in the germline V gene. V lost 4 bases and J lost 5; bases outside the gene matches: 6. The CDR3 nucleotides read TGCGCCAGCAGCGGGGGACAGTTCCACGAGCAGTACTTC. As protein: CASSGGQFHEQYF.

This clonotype was found a few times. J is TRBJ2-7 and V is TRBV10-3, with TRBD1 matching 11 bases. V dropped 0 bases and J dropped 3; count of bases not matched to a gene: 4. Germline V gives CDR1 ENHRY, CDR2 SYGVKD. The CDR3 totals 16 residues. CDR3 residues: CAISESGGTGGYEQYF. CDR3 nucleotide sequence: TGTGCCATCAGTGAGTCGGGAGGGACAGGGGGCTACGAGCAGTACTTC.

This clonotype was counted many times. The chain combines TRBV7-8 with TRBJ1-1; the D is unclear. Deletions cut 5 bases from V and 3 bases from J, with 13 bases between. CDR1 is SGHVS, CDR2 FQNEAQ, per germline. The CDR3 length is 14 residues. CDR3 residues: CASSLTRRDTEAFF. In DNA, the CDR3 is TGTGCCAGCAGCCTGACCCGGAGGGACACTGAAGCTTTCTTT. Complete variable domain (other parts from reference TRBV7-8 and TRBJ1-1): GAGVSQSPRYKVAKRGQDVALRCDPISGHVSLFWYQQALGQGPEFLTYFQNEAQLDKSGLPSDRFFAERPEGSVSTLKIQRTQQEDSAVYLCASSLTRRDTEAFFGQGTRLTVV.

This clonotype occurred a few times. This rearrangement joins TRBV6-6 to TRBJ2-3; 7 bases agree with TRBD1. The CDR3 is made up of 15 amino acids. Germline trimming cut 7 bases from V and 1 base from J; bases unmatched to any gene: 8. Per germline, CDR1 MNHNY and CDR2 SVGAGI (reference sequence). The CDR3 region has the DNA TGTGCCAGCACTTTTACAGGGGTTGGCACAGATACGCAGTATTTT. Translated: CASTFTGVGTDTQYF.

This clonotype was seen at least ten times. The J gene is TRBJ2-7, the V gene TRBV9; 8 bases match TRBD1. The germline V gene encodes CDR1 SGDLS and CDR2 YYNGEE. V lost 3 bases and J lost 6; bases outside the gene matches: 5. CDR3 size: 13 residues. The CDR3 here is CASSARTGPEQYF. The CDR3 nucleotides read TGTGCCAGCAGCGCCCGGACAGGGCCCGAGCAGTACTTC.